Given below is one TCR beta chain in context. It lacks a known antigen. There are no base qualities to consult, and no much larger clone falls within one base. Patients were not receiving therapy at sample collection, though earlier treatments ranged from chemotherapy, radiotherapy, surgery and immunotherapy to none. After thawing, cells were enriched for T lymphocytes using a negative-selection kit, with EpCAM beads added for tumor-infiltrating lymphocytes. For the CD8 TIL subsets, CD3+CD4-CD8+CD45RA- cells were FACS-sorted and divided into DN, SP and DP based on their expression of CD39 and CD103. On a FACSAria II, each population was sorted to approximately 99% purity, and the resulting cell pellets were frozen for TCR sequencing with no culture step. The data belong to a study of CD39 and CD103 CD8 tumor-infiltrating T cells (dated by TCRdb to 2016 to 2019). Study-wide context: The repertoire comparisons shown came from four patients: one with an HPV-positive HNSCC, one with an HPV-negative HNSCC, one with ovarian cancer and one with melanoma. Both uninvolved lymph nodes and metastatic lymph nodes were obtained from cancer patients as lymph node samples. TCRbeta CDR3 deep sequencing compared repertoires of CD8 TIL subsets defined by CD103 and CD39 with peripheral memory CD8 T cells.

The study at large found these results: DP CD8 TILs appeared more oligoclonal than DN and SP CD8 TILs and blood memory CD8 T cells, with top 30 clonotypes covering roughly 55-90%. DP TIL clonotypes were rarely found in blood or uninvolved lymph node, whereas DN TIL clonotypes largely overlapped peripheral memory CD8 repertoires. DP CD8 repertoires overlapped strongly between primary tumor and metastatic lymph nodes in two HNSCC patients.

V was cut back by 4 bases and J by 5 bases, leaving a gap of 12 bases between them. There are 14 amino acids in the CDR3, from cysteine to phenylalanine inclusive. The only DNA kept is the CDR3, 42 bases in frame from the first base. The germline V gene specifies SGHTA as CDR1 and FQGNSA as CDR2. For each subset, genomic DNA was extracted from around 10,000 to 100,000 sorted cells using the DNeasy Blood and Tissue Kit. The TCRbeta V-J or V-D-J regions were sequenced and mapped through the immunoSEQ service, and coverage above 10x per sample was achieved. On the study's bioinformatics: The analysis included only productive rearrangements exported from the immunoSEQ Analyzer platform, and clonality was assessed using the 500 most abundant clones. Repertoire overlap between populations was quantified with the Morisita-Horn similarity index and the Jaccard index. In about six cancer patients, Morisita-Horn similarity was measured between the TCR repertoires of CD8 T-cell subsets. TCRdb mirrors the immuneACCESS table, restricted to in-frame sequences. Some clones are absent from its copies; in checked studies, under half trace to an unresolved V gene, and the reason for the others is unknown. V and J calls and clone size are copied from that table; D and trimming were computed from the DNA. The sample table records around 400 clones; roughly 60% of these occur just once. The ten largest account for roughly 30% of the sample.

The specimen sequenced was CD39+ CD103+ CD8+ T cells sorted from a lymph node. What the cell subset or site label conveys for this sample: CD103+CD39+ double-positive CD45RA- CD8 T cells. This receptor was obtained from a human donor with head and neck squamous cell carcinoma. The chain couples TRBV7-2 to TRBJ1-5; no D gene can be assigned with confidence. Here is the DNA: TGTGCCAGCAGCTATCCGGGTGCCTATCAGCCCCAGCATTTT. Its coded protein is CASSYPGAYQPQHF.